This T cell receptor (beta chain) was retrieved from a study of shared clonotypes between healthy human individuals (dated by TCRdb to about 2020). Regarding the research as a whole: The cohort comprised a couple of women and a few men aged 18 to 49 years. For each donor, CD4 naive and CD4 memory were each run on three plates, CD8 naive on two plates, and CD8 memory on one plate. To estimate repertoire size and how much clonotypes are shared between individuals, the study performed deep sequencing of blood TCR repertoires from roughly five healthy adults. To increase sequencing depth and limit assay-specific biases, different laboratories used diverse techniques to prepare libraries and sequence TCR repertoires. Between about 0.94 and 10 billion PBMCs per donor were obtained by leukapheresis.

TCR CDR3 regions were amplified from genomic DNA by multiplex PCR using the deep immunoSEQ assay. Extracted genomic DNA from each cell subset was distributed evenly across all wells of several immunoSEQ 96-well plates, and each plate was treated as a replicate. For sorted subsets, about 200 ng genomic DNA, equal to tens of thousands of T cell genomes, was loaded into each replicate PCR. Purified libraries were quantified with a Qubit 3.0 fluorometer, sized on a Bioanalyzer 2100, and re-quantified with the KAPA Library Quantification kit. Every immunoSEQ 96-well plate was sequenced on a separate single-read 150-cycle Illumina NextSeq 550 flow cell. Regarding the original processing steps: Because only junctional sequences without quality scores were contained in the immunoSEQ output, filtering matching that applied to full-length reads could not be performed. Sequences were annotated with PyIR, a Python wrapper for IgBLAST v1.9, and V/J genes and CDR3 were assigned using IMGT germline references. Reads were removed for weak V/J assignments (E-value above 1e-6), missing CDR3, stop codons, out-of-frame junctions, or ambiguous translated residues. A V3J clonotype was defined by an identical inferred V gene, J gene, and CDR3 amino acid sequence. Percentage overlap between repertoires was calculated by dividing the number of shared unique clonotypes by the size of the smaller repertoire. Three approaches were used to assess repertoire richness: RTK rarefaction, the Chao1 estimator, and Recon v2.1 estimates of unobserved clonotypes. Generation probabilities for all TCRbeta clonotypes obtained by the gDNA method from a few donors were computed using OLGA. TCRdb took this table from immuneACCESS and kept in-frame rearrangements with V and J called. Such tables lack part of the clones; where checked against another copy, unresolved V genes explain under half of the gap, and the rest is unexplained. That table gives V, J and clone size, and the DNA gave D and trimming. The table for this sample lists some 2,400,000 clones; 95% of them were counted only once. The ten top clones hold about 0.13% of the sample.

The paper's findings and limits, for the study overall: Higher generation probabilities were observed for clonotypes shared by all four sorted-subset donors than for non-shared clonotypes. Estimated clonotype richness was generally larger for naive than for memory subsets. Based on pairwise subsampling, the degree of clonotype sharing among donors was expected to be affected by sequencing depth. Because the study included only a small number of donors, the genetic and exposure-history diversity represented was limited. Incomplete sequencing was indicated by rarefaction of sorted-subset datasets, despite the large sequencing depth. Sampling was restricted to blood, and TCR repertoires in tissue are likely to differ from TCR repertoires in blood. When a few donors were compared, the shared fraction of clonotypes was around 4.6% for naive CD4, around 3.5% for naive CD8, roughly 2.3% for memory CD4, and roughly 0.4% for memory CD8.

V has 0 bases trimmed and J has 0 bases trimmed; junction bases matching no gene number 2. There are 15 amino acids in the CDR3, from cysteine to phenylalanine inclusive. Only CDR3 DNA is held: 45 bases, read in frame from base 1. Via the germline V gene (reference sequence), CDR1 is GTSNPN and CDR2 SVGIG. The donors were healthy, HIV-negative adults with no recently reported acute infections or vaccinations. Every donor was a Caucasian adult living in Nashville, Tennessee, USA. CD4+ T cells were enriched by magnetic negative selection, after which naive cells were positively selected on CD45RA and the negative fraction was taken as the memory subset. After blood collection by leukapheresis, PBMCs were isolated using Ficoll-Histopaque density gradient centrifugation and then cryopreserved in the vapor phase of liquid nitrogen. Analytical flow cytometry was used to check the purity and quantity of every magnetically sorted T cell population. Genomic DNA was isolated from each sorted fraction and quantified by UV absorbance on a Nanodrop 2000c.

The table lists this clone with a count of one. Its antigen specificity is not known. Base-call qualities are not available, and no considerably larger clone is one nucleotide away. The same CDR3 also results from other DNA sequences found in this sample. The chain is made from TRBV30 and TRBJ1-5; the central 7 bases match TRBD1. Source material: naive CD4+ T cells sorted from blood. The label giving this sample's cell subset or site can be read as: CD45RA+ positively selected. The origin of this receptor is a man aged 18 to 30 in good health. The DNA reads as follows: TGTGCCTGGAGTGTACAGGGGAGTAGCAATCAGCCCCAGCATTTT. The resulting protein is CAWSVQGSSNQPQHF. Here the CDR3 is joined to the reference TRBV30 and TRBJ1-5 genes, and the full variable domain is: SQTIHQWPATLVQPVGSPLSLECTVEGTSNPNLYWYRQAAGRGLQLLFYSVGIGQISSEVPQNLSASRPQDRQFILSSKKLLLSDSGFYLCAWSVQGSSNQPQHFGDGTRLSIL.